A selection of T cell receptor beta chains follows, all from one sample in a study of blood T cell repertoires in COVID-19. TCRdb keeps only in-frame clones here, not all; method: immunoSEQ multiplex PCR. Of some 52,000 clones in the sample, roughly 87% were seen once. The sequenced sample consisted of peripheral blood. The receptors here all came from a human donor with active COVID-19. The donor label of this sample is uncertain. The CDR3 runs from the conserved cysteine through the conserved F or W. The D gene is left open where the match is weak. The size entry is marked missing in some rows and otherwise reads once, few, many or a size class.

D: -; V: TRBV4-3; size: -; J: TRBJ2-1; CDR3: CASSQTLLENEQFF; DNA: TGCGCCAGCAGCCAAACACTACTGGAAAATGAGCAGTTCTTC
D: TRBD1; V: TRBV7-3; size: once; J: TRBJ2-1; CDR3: CASSPGQDTYNEQFF; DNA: TGTGCCAGCAGCCCCGGACAGGACACCTACAATGAGCAGTTCTTC
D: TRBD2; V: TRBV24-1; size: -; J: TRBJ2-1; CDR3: CATSDGTIHEQFF; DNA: TGTGCCACCAGTGACGGGACTATCCATGAGCAGTTCTTC
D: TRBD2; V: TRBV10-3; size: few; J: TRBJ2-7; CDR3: CAIKKELAGTSYEQYF; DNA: TGTGCCATCAAAAAAGAACTAGCGGGGACCTCCTACGAGCAGTACTTC
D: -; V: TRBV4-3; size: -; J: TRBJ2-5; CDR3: CASSQDILSGETQYF; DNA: TGCGCCAGCAGCCAAGATATACTTTCGGGGGAGACCCAGTACTTC
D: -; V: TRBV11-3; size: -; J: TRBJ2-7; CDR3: CASSLDESFEQYF; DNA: TGTGCCAGCAGCTTAGATGAGTCGTTCGAGCAGTACTTC
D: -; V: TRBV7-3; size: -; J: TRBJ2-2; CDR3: CASSRGGGNTGELFF; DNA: TGTGCCAGCAGCCGCGGAGGAGGGAACACCGGGGAGCTGTTTTTT
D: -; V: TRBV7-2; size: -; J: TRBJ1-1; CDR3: CASSLAQLNTEAFF; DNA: TGTGCCAGCAGCTTGGCACAGTTGAACACTGAAGCTTTCTTT
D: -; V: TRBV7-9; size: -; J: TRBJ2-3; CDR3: CASSIPSTDTQYF; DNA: TGTGCCAGCAGCATTCCTAGCACAGATACGCAGTATTTT
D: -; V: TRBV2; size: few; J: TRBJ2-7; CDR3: CASSVAYEQYF; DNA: TGTGCCAGCAGCGTAGCGTACGAGCAGTACTTC
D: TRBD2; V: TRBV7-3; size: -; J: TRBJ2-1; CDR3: CASSLSGGNNEQFF; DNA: TGTGCCAGCAGCTTATCCGGGGGGAACAATGAGCAGTTCTTC
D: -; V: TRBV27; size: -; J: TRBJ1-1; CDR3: CASSLSANTEAFF; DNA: TGTGCCAGCAGTTTATCGGCGAACACTGAAGCTTTCTTT
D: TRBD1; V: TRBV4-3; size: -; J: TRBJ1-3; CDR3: CASSLGQGGNTIYF; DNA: TGCGCCAGCAGCCTGGGACAGGGAGGAAACACCATATATTTT
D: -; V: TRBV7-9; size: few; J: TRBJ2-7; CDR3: CASTQGGVYEQYF; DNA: TGTGCCTCCACCCAGGGGGGTGTCTACGAGCAGTACTTC
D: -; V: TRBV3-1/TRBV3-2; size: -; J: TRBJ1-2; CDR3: CASSPREGYGYTF; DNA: TGTGCCAGCAGCCCCCGGGAGGGCTATGGCTACACCTTC
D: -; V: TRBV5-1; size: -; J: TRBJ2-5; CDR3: CASSPPGNQETQYF; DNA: TGCGCCAGCAGCCCCCCCGGGAACCAAGAGACCCAGTACTTC
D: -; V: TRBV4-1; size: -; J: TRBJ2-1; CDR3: CASSQTGTAFFF; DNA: TGCGCCAGCAGCCAGACCGGGACTGCTTTTTTCTTC
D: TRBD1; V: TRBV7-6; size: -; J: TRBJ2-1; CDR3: CASSLRTGPTSNEQFF; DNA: TGTGCCAGCAGCCTACGGACAGGGCCAACCTCCAATGAGCAGTTCTTC
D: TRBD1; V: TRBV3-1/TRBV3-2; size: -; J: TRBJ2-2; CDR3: CASSQGTGLTGELFF; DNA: TGTGCCAGCAGCCAGGGGACAGGGCTCACCGGGGAGCTGTTTTTT
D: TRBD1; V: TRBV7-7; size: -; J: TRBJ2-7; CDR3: CASSLGQGTYEQYF; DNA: TGTGCTAGCAGCCTGGGACAGGGAACCTACGAGCAGTACTTC
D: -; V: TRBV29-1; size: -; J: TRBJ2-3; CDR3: CSVDLTAGDTQYF; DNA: TGCAGCGTCGACCTCACCGCGGGAGATACGCAGTATTTT
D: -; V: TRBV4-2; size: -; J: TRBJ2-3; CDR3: CASSQDRGSTDTQYF; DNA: TGTGCCAGCAGCCAAGATAGGGGAAGCACAGATACGCAGTATTTT
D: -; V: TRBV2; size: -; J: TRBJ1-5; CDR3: CASRQDTSNQPQHF; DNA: TGTGCCAGCAGGCAGGACACGAGCAATCAGCCCCAGCATTTT
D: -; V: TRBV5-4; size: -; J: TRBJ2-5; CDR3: CASSLAGGREAQYF; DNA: TGTGCCAGCAGCTTGGCCGGGGGAAGGGAGGCCCAGTACTTC
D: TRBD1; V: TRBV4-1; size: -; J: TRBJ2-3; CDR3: CASSHQTGVTDTQYF; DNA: TGCGCCAGCAGCCACCAGACAGGGGTGACAGATACGCAGTATTTT
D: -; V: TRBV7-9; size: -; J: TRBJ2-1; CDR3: CASSPRVEQFF; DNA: TGTGCCAGCAGCCCTCGAGTTGAGCAGTTCTTC
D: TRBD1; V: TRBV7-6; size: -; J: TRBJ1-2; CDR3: CASSPRTGAGYTF; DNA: TGTGCCAGCAGCCCCCGGACAGGGGCTGGCTACACCTTC
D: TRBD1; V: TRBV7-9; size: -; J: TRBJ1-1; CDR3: CASSPDRAVVEAFF; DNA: TGTGCCAGCAGCCCGGACAGGGCCGTTGTTGAAGCTTTCTTT
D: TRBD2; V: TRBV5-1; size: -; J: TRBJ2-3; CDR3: CASSPGLAGGHRGTDTQYF; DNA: TGCGCCAGCAGCCCGGGACTAGCGGGGGGCCATAGGGGCACAGATACGCAGTATTTT
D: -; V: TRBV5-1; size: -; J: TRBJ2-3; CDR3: CASSEEGADTQYF; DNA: TGCGCCAGCAGCGAGGAGGGCGCAGATACGCAGTATTTT
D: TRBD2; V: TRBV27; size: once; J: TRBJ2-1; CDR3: CASSLESSGGHNEQFF; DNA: TGTGCCAGCAGTTTAGAGTCCAGCGGGGGTCACAATGAGCAGTTCTTC
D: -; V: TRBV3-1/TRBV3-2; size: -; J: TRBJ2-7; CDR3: CASRHDGEQYF; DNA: TGTGCCAGCAGGCACGACGGGGAGCAGTACTTC
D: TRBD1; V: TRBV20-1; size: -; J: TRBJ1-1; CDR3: CSVGATGGAFF; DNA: TGCAGTGTGGGGGCGACAGGGGGAGCTTTCTTT
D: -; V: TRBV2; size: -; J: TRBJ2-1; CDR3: CASSEAAWFFF; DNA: TGTGCCAGCAGTGAAGCGGCTTGGTTTTTCTTC
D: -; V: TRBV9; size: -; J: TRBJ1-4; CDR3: CASSVGGVATNEKLFF; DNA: TGTGCCAGCAGCGTAGGGGGGGTTGCAACTAATGAAAAACTGTTTTTT
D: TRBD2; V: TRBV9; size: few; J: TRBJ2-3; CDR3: CASSTGILAGFSTDTQYF; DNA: TGTGCCAGCAGCACTGGCATACTAGCGGGGTTTAGCACAGATACGCAGTATTTT
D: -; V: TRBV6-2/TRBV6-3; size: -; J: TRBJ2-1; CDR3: CASSWAPSSNEQFF; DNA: TGTGCCAGCAGCTGGGCCCCATCCTCAAATGAGCAGTTCTTC
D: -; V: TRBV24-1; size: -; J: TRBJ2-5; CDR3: CATSEPRGQETQYF; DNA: TGTGCCACCAGTGAACCCAGGGGCCAAGAGACCCAGTACTTC
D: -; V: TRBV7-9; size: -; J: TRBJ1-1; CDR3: CASSLAAGGNTEAFF; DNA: TGTGCCAGCAGCTTAGCGGCGGGAGGGAACACTGAAGCTTTCTTT
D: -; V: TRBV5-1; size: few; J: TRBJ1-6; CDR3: CASARLGQTNSPLHF; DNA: TGCGCCAGCGCCCGCCTGGGACAAACTAATTCACCCCTCCACTTT
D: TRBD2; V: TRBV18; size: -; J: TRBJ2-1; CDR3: CASSLGSGDYNEQFF; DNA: TGTGCCAGCTCACTGGGGAGCGGGGACTACAATGAGCAGTTCTTC
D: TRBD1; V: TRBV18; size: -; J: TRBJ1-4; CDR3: CASSPRQGEKLFF; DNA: TGTGCCAGCTCACCACGACAGGGTGAAAAACTGTTTTTT
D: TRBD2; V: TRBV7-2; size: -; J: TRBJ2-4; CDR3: CASSPGGIWNIQYF; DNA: TGTGCCAGCAGCCCGGGGGGGATATGGAACATTCAGTACTTC
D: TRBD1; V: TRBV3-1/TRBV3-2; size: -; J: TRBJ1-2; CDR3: CASSRGQGISYTF; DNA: TGTGCCAGCAGCCGGGGACAGGGAATAAGCTACACCTTC
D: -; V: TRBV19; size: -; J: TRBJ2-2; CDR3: CASSEQAPRTGELFF; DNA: TGTGCCAGTAGTGAACAGGCGCCCAGGACCGGGGAGCTGTTTTTT
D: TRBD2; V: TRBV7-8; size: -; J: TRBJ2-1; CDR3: CASSSGGAYNEQFF; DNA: TGTGCCAGCAGCTCCGGGGGGGCTTACAATGAGCAGTTCTTC
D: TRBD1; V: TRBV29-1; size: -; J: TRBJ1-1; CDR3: CSVAGQLNTEAFF; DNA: TGCAGCGTTGCGGGACAGCTGAACACTGAAGCTTTCTTT
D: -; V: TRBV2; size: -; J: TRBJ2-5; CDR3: CASRADILQETQYF; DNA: TGTGCCAGCAGGGCGGATATCCTCCAAGAGACCCAGTACTTC
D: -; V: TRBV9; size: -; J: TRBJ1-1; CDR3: CASSAVPEGTEAFF; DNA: TGTGCCAGCAGCGCCGTCCCGGAGGGCACTGAAGCTTTCTTT
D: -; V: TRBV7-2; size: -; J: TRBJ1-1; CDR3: CASSLDGYWVNTEAFF; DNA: TGTGCCAGCAGCTTAGACGGGTATTGGGTGAACACTGAAGCTTTCTTT
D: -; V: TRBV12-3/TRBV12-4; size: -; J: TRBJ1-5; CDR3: CASSFTGNQPQHF; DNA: TGTGCCAGCAGTTTCACAGGAAATCAGCCCCAGCATTTT